The 22 T cell receptor beta chains in this list originate from one sample, sequenced in a study of control samples from healthy donors and cancer patients. Repertoires were generated with immunoSEQ multiplex PCR, while TCRdb's copy carries only in-frame clones and drops some. Of about 88,000 clones in the sample, just over 90% were seen once. The sample consisted of blood. The receptors shown here come from a man aged 18-30 years in good health.

The V gene is TRBV6-2 or TRBV6-3, the J gene TRBJ2-3; 12 nucleotides align to TRBD2. V lost 2 bases to trimming and J lost 6 bases; unmatched junction nucleotides: 6. The germline gives CDR1 MNHEY, CDR2 SVGEGT. The CDR3 consists of 16 residues. CDR3 DNA: TGTGCCAGCAGTTACATAACTAGCGGGGGGACCGATACGCAGTATTTT. Translating it yields CASSYITSGGTDTQYF.

V is TRBV6-4 and J is TRBJ2-1; 8 bases match TRBD2. Germline CDR1 reads MRHNA; CDR2 reads SNTAGT. V shed 0 bases and J 8 bases; nucleotides not matched to a gene: 6. CDR3 length: 15 amino acids. The DNA for the CDR3 is TGTGCCAGCAGTGACTCAACGGGGGGGCATGATGAGCAGTTCTTC. Translating gives CASSDSTGGHDEQFF.

CDR3 in DNA: TGTGCCAGCAGCTTACCGGGACAACAGGATACGCAGTATTTT. Translation: CASSLPGQQDTQYF. The chain links TRBV7-9 to TRBJ2-3; the D gene is possibly TRBD1 (6 bases). CDR3 length: 14 amino acids. Trimming cost V 2 bases and J 6 bases, with 12 bases left between them. Germline V gene sequence: CDR1 SEHNR, CDR2 FQNEAQ (reference sequence).

This chain uses TRBV11-2 with TRBJ1-5; D remains unclear. Germline values: CDR1 SGHAT, CDR2 FQNNGV. V was clipped by 3 bases and J by 3 bases, with 12 bases between them. The CDR3 spans 15 residues. The CDR3, as DNA: TGTGCCAGCAGCTTCAGTCCGGCAAACAATCAGCCCCAGCATTTT. This encodes CASSFSPANNQPQHF.

The gene calls are TRBV18 and TRBJ1-5; maybe TRBD1 (6 bases). This CDR3 has 16 residues. The V end lost 3 bases, the J end lost 0 bases, and 12 bases lay between the germline ends. From germline, CDR1 is KGHSH and CDR2 LQKENI. CDR3 amino acids: CASSPGAGNSNQPQHF. The CDR3 coding sequence is TGTGCCAGCTCACCGGGGGCAGGGAATAGCAATCAGCCCCAGCATTTT.

This clone was seen only once. This chain uses TRBV5-5 with TRBJ2-7; D not certain. Germline V lookup: CDR1 SGHKS, CDR2 YYEKEE (reference sequence). There are 12 residues in the CDR3. Trimming left V 4 bases short and J 1 base short, with 6 bases between. The CDR3 sequence: CASSLRSYEQYF. CDR3 sequence (DNA): TGTGCCAGCAGCCTCAGATCCTACGAGCAGTACTTC. The full variable domain, its missing parts supplied by reference TRBV5-5 and TRBJ2-7, is DAGVTQSPTHLIKTRGQQVTLRCSPISGHKSVSWYQQVLGQGPQFIFQYYEKEERGRGNFPDRFSARQFPNYSSELNVNALLLGDSALYLCASSLRSYEQYFGPGTRLTVT.

This sequence joins TRBV11-2 and TRBJ1-1; D unclear. The CDR3 contains 15 residues. V lost 5 bases to trimming and J lost 1 base, with 14 bases between them. From germline, CDR1 is SGHAT and CDR2 FQNNGV. Written as DNA, the CDR3 is TGTGCCAGCAGCGCCCGGCGGGCGGGGAACACTGAAGCTTTCTTT. The encoded protein is CASSARRAGNTEAFF.

The chain joins TRBV12-3 or TRBV12-4 to TRBJ2-1, with D possibly called TRBD1 or TRBD2 (6 bases each). Trimming removed 8 bases from V and 11 bases from J, with 13 bases in between. The CDR3 consists of 11 residues. CDR3 in amino acids: CASFHGGQQFF. CDR3 DNA: TGTGCCAGCTTTCACGGGGGCCAGCAGTTCTTC.

V gene TRBV5-4 combines with J gene TRBJ2-2; TRBD1 matches at 7 bases. Germline V lookup: CDR1 SGHNT, CDR2 YYREEE (reference sequence). Trimming took 2 bases from V and 3 from J; bases not matched to a gene: 7. The CDR3 sequence is 16 residues long. The CDR3 coding sequence is TGTGCCAGCAGCTTTAACAGGGGCGACTACACCGGGGAGCTGTTTTTT. Its protein is CASSFNRGDYTGELFF.

CDR3 DNA: TGTGCCAGCCAGATAACCTCTGGAAACACCATATATTTT. It yields the protein CASQITSGNTIYF. This chain connects TRBV25-1 to TRBJ1-3; D gene uncertain. CDR1 MGHDK and CDR2 SYGVNS come from the germline V gene. Trimming pared 8 bases from V and 0 bases from J, leaving 8 bases between. CDR3 length: 13 residues.

The chain uses TRBV5-1 and TRBJ2-3; 10 positions agree with TRBD2. CDR1 is SGHRS, CDR2 YFSETQ, per germline. Trimming cost V 2 bases and J 5 bases; bases outside gene matches: 2. The CDR3 extends over 14 amino acids. The CDR3 protein is CASSFLAGEDTQYF. CDR3 sequence (DNA): TGCGCCAGCAGCTTCCTAGCGGGAGAAGATACGCAGTATTTT.

The genes are TRBV6-2 or TRBV6-3 and TRBJ2-7; either TRBD1 or TRBD2 may supply D (5 bases each). Trimming shortened V by 4 bases and J by 2 bases, and 15 bases separated the two germline ends. CDR1 is MNHEY, CDR2 SVGEGT, per germline. This CDR3 region has 15 residues. The CDR3, as DNA: TGTGCCAGCAGTTGGTGGGGGTTACCCACCTACGAGCAGTACTTC. This codes for CASSWWGLPTYEQYF.

This chain connects TRBV5-6 to TRBJ1-5, with D perhaps matching TRBD1 (6 bases). The V gene lost 2 bases and the J gene lost 0 bases, with 18 bases spanning the gap. The length of the CDR3 is 18 residues. CDR1 is SGHDT and CDR2 is YYEEEE in the germline V gene. DNA of the CDR3: TGTGCCAGCAGCTTCTGGGTTGCCGGGGGCAATAGCAATCAGCCCCAGCATTTT. It is translated as CASSFWVAGGNSNQPQHF.

The chain carries TRBV14 and TRBJ1-2; no definite D call. CDR1 and CDR2 (germline): SGHDN, FVKESK. CDR3 size: 13 residues. Trimming pared 3 bases from V and 8 bases from J, leaving 13 bases between. Written as DNA, the CDR3 is TGTGCCAGCAGCCATGTAAGGGCGCGAGGCTACACCTTC. Its translation is CASSHVRARGYTF.

The chain is built from TRBV27 and TRBJ1-4; maybe TRBD1 (6 bases). V was shortened by 0 bases and J by 8 bases, with 13 bases between the two germline ends. Germline CDR1 MNHEY, CDR2 SMNVEV (reference sequence). CDR3 length equals 15 residues. The CDR3 coding sequence is TGTGCCAGCAGTTTATCCCCAGGGGTTTCCGAAAAACTGTTTTTT. It encodes CASSLSPGVSEKLFF.

The chain joins TRBV28 to TRBJ1-3; tentative D call: TRBD1 (5 bases). The V gene's germline CDR1 is MDHEN and CDR2 SYDVKM. V lost 5 bases to trimming and J lost 4 bases, with 24 bases between them. CDR3 length: 18 residues. CDR3 coding DNA: TGTGCCAGCAGTCCTCCCCGGGGGGGAGCTTCTGTAGGAAACACCATATATTTT. This codes for CASSPPRGGASVGNTIYF.

CDR3 DNA sequence: TGTGCCAGCAGCCAACACGCCTCGCGGACAGATACGCAGTATTTT. The encoded protein is CASSQHASRTDTQYF. V is TRBV6-2 or TRBV6-3 and J is TRBJ2-3, with D unresolved. Trimming pared 6 bases from V and 3 bases from J, leaving 16 bases between. The CDR3 length is 15 residues. Germline CDR1 and CDR2: MNHEY and SVGEGT.

This clone was counted once. The chain links TRBV6-1 to TRBJ1-3, with no clear D. The CDR3 spans 15 residues. V was trimmed by 3 bases and J by 0 bases, leaving 9 bases between them. Germline CDR1 is MNHNS and CDR2 is SASEGT. In DNA form, the CDR3 reads TGTGCCAGCAGTGAGAGACTGAGCTCTGGAAACACCATATATTTT. It codes for CASSERLSSGNTIYF.

This chain joins TRBV18 and TRBJ1-1; 7 bases match TRBD1. Per germline, CDR1 KGHSH and CDR2 LQKENI. Losses at the gene ends were 2 bases for V and 2 bases for J; bases not matched to a gene: 5. The length of the CDR3 is 15 residues. CDR3 coding DNA: TGTGCCAGCTCACCAACGGGACAGAGTAACACTGAAGCTTTCTTT. Its protein is CASSPTGQSNTEAFF.

Here the CDR3 reads CASSVSGEKLFF. CDR3 bases: TGTGCCAGCAGTGTGAGTGGTGAAAAACTGTTTTTT. The chain combines TRBV2 with TRBJ1-4; the D is unclear. The CDR3 spans 12 residues. The germline V and J ends were trimmed by 4 bases and 7 bases, with 7 bases remaining between them. Germline values: CDR1 SNHLY, CDR2 FYNNEI.

In this sample, this clone turned up a few times. This same CDR3 is encoded by further DNA sequences in the sample. The chain is built from TRBV7-2 and TRBJ1-3; no definite D call. The germline gives CDR1 SGHTA, CDR2 FQGNSA. The CDR3 runs to 15 residues. Trimming removed 1 base from V and 0 bases from J, with 7 bases in between. CDR3: CASSLDRDSGNTIYF. The CDR3 DNA sequence: TGTGCCAGCAGCTTAGACCGCGACTCTGGAAACACCATATATTTT.

A word on this clone: The germline gene is not matched at one end of the junction; a read error may be the cause. The chain has TRBV7-3 and TRBJ2-5, with D uncertain. The CDR3 sequence is 13 residues long. The germline V gene encodes CDR1 SGHTA and CDR2 FQGTGA. The CDR3 loop reads CASSLTYGETQYF. DNA of the CDR3: TGTGCCAGCAGCCTAACCTATGGGGAGACCCAGTACTTC.